Below are 21 T cell receptor beta chains sequenced from a single sample in a study of blood T cell repertoires in COVID-19. Profiling relied on immunoSEQ multiplex PCR, and the TCRdb table lists in-frame clones only, not all of them. The sample consists of over 200,000 clones, around 90% of them appearing once. Sequences were obtained from peripheral blood. The receptors derive from a woman between 40 and 50 years old who had recovered from COVID-19.

V and J are TRBV13 and TRBJ1-5; 8 nucleotides align to TRBD1. J gave up 7 bases and V 5 bases, and 7 bases lay outside the gene matches. CDR1 PRHDT and CDR2 FYEKMQ come from the germline V gene (reference sequence). CDR3 length equals 14 residues. CDR3 amino acids: CASSDRQGLQPQHF. In nucleotides, the CDR3 is TGTGCCAGCAGCGACCGACAGGGGCTCCAGCCCCAGCATTTT.

The chain links TRBV7-8 to TRBJ2-2; D is unresolved. This CDR3 has 17 residues. Trimming left V 3 bases short and J 0 bases short, with 14 bases between. Germline CDR1 SGHVS, CDR2 FQNEAQ. The CDR3 loop is CASSFIPTRSNTGELFF. CDR3 in DNA: TGTGCCAGCAGCTTCATACCGACAAGATCGAACACCGGGGAGCTGTTTTTT.

The V gene is TRBV21-1, the J gene TRBJ2-3; TRBD1 was called by the table and not checked on the DNA. TRBV21-1 is a listed pseudogene. The CDR3 length is 15 residues. The CDR3 region is CASSRDRDSPDTQYF. The CDR3 DNA is TGTGCCAGCAGCCGGGACAGGGATTCCCCAGATACGCAGTATTTT.

The V gene is TRBV19, the J gene TRBJ1-2; tentatively, D is TRBD1 (6 bases). V was trimmed by 3 bases and J by 8 bases, leaving 16 bases between them. The CDR3 extends over 14 amino acids. Germline loops: CDR1 LNHDA, CDR2 SQIVND (reference sequence). This CDR3 reads CASSMVQGRGGYTF. In nucleotides, the CDR3 is TGTGCCAGTAGTATGGTACAGGGTAGAGGCGGCTACACCTTC.

The rearrangement joins TRBV7-2 to TRBJ2-4; 8 bases match TRBD2. The V segment lost 1 base and the J segment 3 bases; nucleotides outside the gene matches: 8. The CDR3 has 17 amino acids. Germline CDR1 and CDR2: SGHTA and FQGNSA. The CDR3 region is CASSLVGGRRGKNIQYF. The DNA for the CDR3 is TGTGCCAGCAGCTTAGTTGGCGGGAGGCGGGGCAAAAACATTCAGTACTTC.

The J gene is TRBJ1-2, the V gene TRBV4-3, with 7 bases identical to TRBD1. The CDR3 loop spans 14 amino acids. Germline CDR1 and CDR2: LGHNA and YSLEER. V gave up 1 base and J gave up 6 bases; unmatched junction bases: 5. In DNA, the CDR3 is TGCGCCAGCAGCCAAGTACTCAGGGGGGATGGCTACACCTTC. Encoded protein: CASSQVLRGDGYTF.

V and J are TRBV5-1 and TRBJ2-2; TRBD2 is a possible D gene (5 bases). Trimming cost V 7 bases and J 5 bases, with 15 bases left between them. The CDR3 has 14 amino acids. Germline loops: CDR1 SGHRS, CDR2 YFSETQ. The CDR3 DNA reads as TGCGCCAGCCGAGAGACCCCGGGGACCGGGGAGCTGTTTTTT. The encoded protein is CASRETPGTGELFF.

The chain uses TRBV14 and TRBJ2-3; 12 bases are shared with TRBD2. The CDR3 loop spans 17 amino acids. Germline CDR1 is SGHDN and CDR2 is FVKESK. The trim removed 1 base at V and 2 bases at J, leaving 4 bases unmatched. In DNA, the CDR3 is TGTGCCAGCAGCCAAGGGCGACTAGCGGGGGCCACAGATACGCAGTATTTT. Protein product: CASSQGRLAGATDTQYF. The full variable domain, completed using reference TRBV14 and TRBJ2-3, is EAGVTQFPSHSVIEKGQTVTLRCDPISGHDNLYWYRRVMGKEIKFLLHFVKESKQDESGMPNNRFLAERTGGTYSTLKVQPAELEDSGVYFCASSQGRLAGATDTQYFGPGTRLTVL.

The rearrangement joins TRBV18 to TRBJ1-2; a possible D gene is TRBD1 (6 bases). Deletions cut 3 bases from V and 10 bases from J, with 24 bases between. CDR3 length equals 16 residues. From germline, CDR1 is KGHSH and CDR2 LQKENI. The CDR3 protein is CASSPQGGHMSPDYTF. CDR3 coding DNA: TGTGCCAGCTCACCCCAAGGGGGACATATGTCCCCTGACTACACCTTC.

The rearrangement uses TRBV9 and TRBJ2-5; D perhaps matches TRBD2 (6 bases). The ends were cut back, 2 bases at V and 0 bases at J, with 14 bases in the middle. Per the germline V gene, CDR1 is SGDLS and CDR2 is YYNGEE. The CDR3 loop spans 16 amino acids. CDR3 sequence (DNA): TGTGCCAGCAGCGTTAGGAGGGGCAGGAACCAAGAGACCCAGTACTTC. The encoded protein is CASSVRRGRNQETQYF.

V and J are TRBV10-3 and TRBJ2-4, with 10 bases fitting TRBD1. Germline V lookup: CDR1 ENHRY, CDR2 SYGVKD. Unmatched junction bases numbered 11, after V lost 6 bases and J lost 0 bases. The CDR3 has 18 residues. This CDR3 is CAISRDRGRLGAKNIQYF. The CDR3 nucleotides are TGTGCCATCAGCCGGGACAGGGGCCGTTTGGGAGCCAAAAACATTCAGTACTTC.

Written as DNA, the CDR3 is TGTGCCAGCAGCCCCGTGGGGCCCTACGAGCAGTACTTC. As protein: CASSPVGPYEQYF. This chain links TRBV5-4 with TRBJ2-7, with D perhaps TRBD1 (5 bases). The CDR3 extends over 13 amino acids. Trimming stripped 4 bases from V and 2 bases from J, with 10 bases between. CDR1 and CDR2 (germline): SGHNT, YYREEE (reference sequence).

The J gene is TRBJ1-2, the V gene TRBV30; no clear D. The germline gives CDR1 GTSNPN, CDR2 SVGIG (reference sequence). V lost 0 bases, J lost 2 bases, and 7 bases lay in between. This CDR3 has 13 amino acids. The CDR3 protein is CAWSVLGNYGYTF. The CDR3 DNA reads as TGTGCCTGGAGTGTACTAGGGAACTATGGCTACACCTTC.

The rearrangement links TRBV5-1 to TRBJ1-2, with 7 bases aligning to TRBD1. Germline values: CDR1 SGHRS, CDR2 YFSETQ. The CDR3 covers 13 residues. J was trimmed by 8 bases and V by 0 bases; bases with no gene match: 4. In DNA, the CDR3 is TGCGCCAGCAGCTTGGGGGACAGCCTCGGCTACACCTTC. Protein: CASSLGDSLGYTF. Together with reference TRBV5-1 and TRBJ1-2, the CDR3 gives the full variable domain: KAGVTQTPRYLIKTRGQQVTLSCSPISGHRSVSWYQQTPGQGLQFLFEYFSETQRNKGNFPGRFSGRQFSNSRSEMNVSTLELGDSALYLCASSLGDSLGYTFGSGTRLTVV.

This clone was recorded only once. The chain uses TRBV4-3 and TRBJ2-4; 9 nucleotides match TRBD2. Germline CDR1 is LGHNA and CDR2 is YSLEER. Trimming cost V 4 bases and J 6 bases; bases outside gene matches: 10. The CDR3 covers 16 residues. The CDR3 loop is CASSPLAGGPRNIQYF. The CDR3 DNA reads TGCGCCAGCAGCCCCCTCGCGGGAGGGCCACGAAACATTCAGTACTTC.

The chain carries TRBV5-1 and TRBJ1-6; a weak D match, TRBD1 (5 bases). CDR1 is SGHRS and CDR2 is YFSETQ in the germline V gene. This CDR3 is 16 amino acids long. V lost 4 bases and J 0 bases, leaving 11 bases between the germline ends. The CDR3 loop reads CASSRTGGSYNSPLHF. In DNA form, the CDR3 reads TGCGCCAGCAGCCGGACGGGGGGCTCCTATAATTCACCCCTCCACTTT.

The chain has TRBV20-1 and TRBJ2-7, with D possibly matching TRBD2 (6 bases). V was cut by 6 bases and J by 5 bases, with 11 bases left in between. The CDR3 contains 11 residues. Germline V gene sequence: CDR1 DFQATT, CDR2 SNEGSKA (reference sequence). The CDR3 loop reads CSAPGVHEQYF. Written as DNA, the CDR3 is TGCAGTGCCCCGGGGGTCCACGAGCAGTACTTC.

In its sample, this clone was seen once. The V and J genes are TRBV7-8 and TRBJ1-5, with D perhaps matching TRBD1 (5 bases). From germline, CDR1 is SGHVS and CDR2 FQNEAQ. Trimming took off 5 bases at V and 6 bases at J, with 14 bases between the two ends. CDR3 length: 14 residues. The CDR3 DNA follows: TGTGCCAGCAGCGCACGCGGGGGGGGTCAGCCCCAGCATTTT. It encodes CASSARGGGQPQHF.

The V and J genes are TRBV24-1 and TRBJ1-2; possible D gene TRBD1, 6 bases. The CDR3 has 14 amino acids. Trimming left V 7 bases short and J 5 bases short, with 16 bases between. Per germline, CDR1 KGHDR and CDR2 SFDVKD. The CDR3 DNA reads as TGTGCCACCAGGGCGGCAGGGGATAGGTATGGCTACACCTTC. Its translation: CATRAAGDRYGYTF.

The gene calls are TRBV5-1 and TRBJ2-7; TRBD1 matches 9 bases. The germline CDR1 and CDR2 sequences are SGHRS and YFSETQ. The CDR3 runs 15 residues. V dropped 4 bases and J dropped 1; count of bases not matched to a gene: 6. The CDR3 is CASSLGQGPSYEQYF. DNA for the CDR3: TGCGCCAGCAGCCTGGGACAGGGTCCTTCCTACGAGCAGTACTTC.

This chain connects TRBV30 to TRBJ2-1; TRBD2 matches at 14 bases. Losses at the gene ends were 3 bases for V and 9 bases for J; bases not matched to a gene: 4. The germline V gene encodes CDR1 GTSNPN and CDR2 SVGIG (reference sequence). CDR3 length: 14 residues. CDR3 sequence reads: CAWRTSGRAGEQFF. The DNA of the CDR3 is TGTGCCTGGAGGACTAGCGGGAGGGCCGGTGAGCAGTTCTTC.